This passage covers 16 T cell receptor beta chains from one sample sequenced in a study of T cells in Graves' hyperthyroidism and ophthalmopathy. There were TCR beta CDR3 regions amplified from RNA transcripts. TCR CDR3 underwent first-round RT-PCR with the HTBI primer set. TCRdb re-called the multiplex PCR reads through MiXCR, storing one row per CDR3 protein. Of around 580,000 distinct CDR3 sequences listed, under 60% are singletons. Sample: peripheral blood or thyroid tissue (not recorded which). These receptors were obtained from a woman aged 18-29 years with Graves' hyperthyroidism.

The CDR3 region has the DNA TGTGCCAGCAGCGACAGGGGAGGGGGAGAGACCCAGTACTTC. Amino acids: CASSDRGGGETQYF. V is TRBV2 and J is TRBJ2-5; D might be TRBD1 (8 bases). CDR3 length: 14 residues. Germline values: CDR1 SNHLY, CDR2 FYNNEI. V lost 6 bases, J lost 4 bases, and 15 bases lay in between.

The rearrangement uses TRBV30 and TRBJ1-1; tentatively, D is TRBD1 (6 bases). The CDR3 length is 15 residues. Germline CDR1 GTSNPN, CDR2 SVGIG (reference sequence). V was pared by 0 bases and J by 4 bases, with 15 bases between. CDR3 residues: CAWSVQKGEVTEAFF. The CDR3 bases are TGTGCCTGGAGTGTCCAAAAGGGGGAGGTCACTGAAGCTTTCTTT.

This chain's CDR3 is CSLGSYNEQFF. The DNA for the CDR3 is TGCAGCTTGGGGTCCTACAATGAGCAGTTCTTC. The V call is TRBV29-1, the J call TRBJ2-1; D ambiguous. In germline, CDR1 is SQVTM, CDR2 ANQGSEA. Deletions cut 8 bases from V and 1 base from J, with 6 bases between. The CDR3 is 11 residues long.

This chain connects TRBV4-3 to TRBJ2-1; 9 nucleotides match TRBD2. Germline loops: CDR1 LGHNA, CDR2 YSLEER. The CDR3 is 15 residues long. The trim removed 1 base at V and 8 bases at J, leaving 6 bases unmatched. The CDR3 here is CASSQGGAGGYEQFF. The DNA for the CDR3 is TGCGCCAGCAGCCAAGGCGGAGCGGGAGGATATGAGCAGTTCTTC.

This clonotype was recorded at least ten times. V and J are TRBV29-1 and TRBJ1-6; TRBD1 is a possible D gene (5 bases). The CDR3 covers 15 residues. The germline V and J ends were trimmed by 7 bases and 0 bases, with 13 bases remaining between them. The germline gives CDR1 SQVTM, CDR2 ANQGSEA. The DNA of the CDR3 is TGCAGCGCCCGATCAGGGAGCTCCTATAATTCACCCCTCCACTTT. Translated, it gives CSARSGSSYNSPLHF.

The chain is built from TRBV28 and TRBJ1-3, with TRBD1 matching 7 bases. This CDR3 is 15 amino acids long. Germline CDR1 and CDR2: MDHEN and SYDVKM. V was clipped by 1 base and J by 11 bases; unmatched bases: 11. CDR3 loop: CASSLFLTGISPIYF. In nucleotides, the CDR3 is TGTGCCAGCAGTTTATTTCTGACAGGGATATCACCCATATATTTT.

This clonotype has more than one count but fewer than ten. This chain links TRBV9 with TRBJ2-2; D might be TRBD1 or TRBD2, each matching 6 bases. The CDR3 runs 15 residues. The V and J ends lost 0 bases and 5 bases respectively, with 11 bases between them. CDR1 is SGDLS and CDR2 is YYNGEE in the germline V gene. CDR3 nucleotides: TGTGCCAGCAGCGTAGGGGGGGCGCTGACCGGGGAGCTGTTTTTT. Its protein product is CASSVGGALTGELFF.

V gene TRBV19 combines with J gene TRBJ1-4; tentative D call: TRBD1 (5 bases). The germline gives CDR1 LNHDA, CDR2 SQIVND (reference sequence). Deletions cut 4 bases from V and 5 bases from J, with 17 bases between. The CDR3 length is 16 residues. The CDR3 region has the DNA TGTGCCAGTAGTAAGGGACTAGCGGGAGGGAATGAAAAACTGTTTTTT. It encodes CASSKGLAGGNEKLFF.

The rearrangement uses TRBV10-3 and TRBJ2-3; maybe TRBD2 (6 bases). The CDR3 is 17 residues long. With 3 bases removed from V and 3 bases from J, the gap between germline ends came to 19 bases. From germline, CDR1 is ENHRY and CDR2 SYGVKD. CDR3: CAISDLRRGAGTDTQYF. CDR3 DNA: TGTGCCATCAGTGATTTGCGGCGAGGCGCGGGGACAGATACGCAGTATTTT.

This clonotype is a singleton in its sample. The chain couples TRBV7-6 to TRBJ1-1; D perhaps matches TRBD1 (6 bases). Germline V gene sequence: CDR1 SGHVS, CDR2 FNYEAQ. Trimming took 2 bases from V and 7 from J, leaving 14 bases between them. This CDR3 region has 14 residues. CDR3 sequence reads: CASSLSWGHGEAFF. The CDR3 coding sequence is TGTGCCAGCAGCTTATCGTGGGGACACGGTGAAGCTTTCTTT.

This clonotype showed up many times. This may come from a read error, since a much larger clone is one base off. The CDR3 carries no conserved terminal phenylalanine or tryptophan, so it likely arises from a read error. As DNA, the CDR3 is TGTGCCAGCAGCCCACAGGGGTGGGAGAACACTGAAGCTTTCTCT. Translating it yields CASSPQGWENTEAFS. The J gene is TRBJ1-1, the V gene TRBV7-9; 7 nucleotides agree with TRBD1. The CDR3 totals 15 residues. The V gene's germline CDR1 is SEHNR and CDR2 FQNEAQ (reference sequence). V lost 5 bases to trimming and J lost 1 base; unmatched junction nucleotides: 7.

V gene TRBV19 combines with J gene TRBJ1-5; 9 nucleotides align to TRBD1. Germline V gene data show CDR1 as LNHDA and CDR2 as SQIVND (reference sequence). CDR3 length: 16 amino acids. J was trimmed by 3 bases and V by 6 bases; bases with no gene match: 9. CDR3 amino acids: CASRAGTGLFNQPQHF. CDR3 in DNA: TGTGCCAGTAGGGCCGGGACAGGGCTCTTCAATCAGCCCCAGCATTTT.

This clonotype was counted at least ten times. The gene calls are TRBV20-1 and TRBJ1-2, with TRBD1 matching over 8 bases. The germline gives CDR1 DFQATT, CDR2 SNEGSKA (reference sequence). V dropped 5 bases and J dropped 3; count of bases not matched to a gene: 14. The CDR3 loop spans 16 amino acids. CDR3 sequence: CSAPTRTGMLDYGYTF. DNA for the CDR3: TGCAGTGCTCCCACAAGGACAGGGATGTTGGACTATGGCTACACCTTC.

This clonotype was detected many times. This rearrangement joins TRBV11-2 to TRBJ1-1, with 8 bases identical to TRBD1. Germline V lookup: CDR1 SGHAT, CDR2 FQNNGV. J lost 5 bases, V lost 1 base, and 9 bases had no gene match. CDR3 size: 16 residues. Here the CDR3 DNA reads TGTGCCAGCAGCTTAGTTCTCGACAGGGACAGGACTGAAGCTTTCTTT. Translated, it gives CASSLVLDRDRTEAFF.

The CDR3 nucleotides read TGCAGTGTTTGGGTCGATGAGCAGTTCTTC. This codes for CSVWVDEQFF. The rearrangement joins TRBV20-1 to TRBJ1-1; no firm D call. TRBJ2-1 explains the end of the DNA better; the J call may be wrong. The CDR3 is made up of 10 amino acids. Germline loops: CDR1 DFQATT, CDR2 SNEGSKA (reference sequence).

The table lists this clonotype with a count of one. This sequence joins TRBV5-6 and TRBJ2-3, with D hard to call. This CDR3 has 16 amino acids. Deletions cut 0 bases from V and 2 bases from J, with 13 bases between. Germline CDR1 reads SGHDT; CDR2 reads YYEEEE. The CDR3 is CASSLGHPQHTDTQYF. The CDR3 bases are TGTGCCAGCAGCTTGGGACACCCCCAACACACAGATACGCAGTATTTT.